The 7 T cell receptor beta chains below all came from one sample that was sequenced in a study of shared clonotypes between healthy human individuals. Only in-frame clones appear in the TCRdb table, and some are missing; sequencing was by immunoSEQ multiplex PCR. The table records 740,000 or so clones, more than 70% of them present only once. The material sequenced was memory CD4+ T cells sorted from blood. The subset: CD45RA-negative fraction. Every receptor here comes from a woman in her 30s in good health.

The rearrangement joins TRBV6-6 to TRBJ2-7; 10 nucleotides align to TRBD2. Trimming cost V 7 bases and J 5 bases; bases outside gene matches: 8. This CDR3 spans 14 amino acids. Germline lookup yields CDR1 MNHNY and CDR2 SVGAGI (reference sequence). This chain's CDR3 is CASMASGSRNEQYF. For the CDR3, the DNA is TGTGCCAGCATGGCTAGCGGGAGTCGAAACGAGCAGTACTTC.

CDR3 sequence: CASSEKGGIPTDTQYF. CDR3 DNA sequence: TGCGCCAGCAGTGAAAAAGGCGGAATACCCACAGATACGCAGTATTTT. The rearrangement links TRBV10-1 to TRBJ2-3; no clear D. The CDR3 loop spans 16 amino acids. Germline CDR1 WNHNN, CDR2 SYGVQD (reference sequence). V shed 3 bases and J shed 2 bases, with 15 bases lying between them.

This clone was seen a handful of times. The rearrangement joins TRBV28 to TRBJ1-3; 7 nucleotides line up with TRBD1. V lost 1 base and J lost 4; bases outside the gene matches: 7. The CDR3 totals 16 residues. Germline V gives CDR1 MDHEN, CDR2 SYDVKM. The CDR3 protein is CASSLLDTGAGNTIYF. Here the CDR3 DNA reads TGTGCCAGCAGTTTATTAGATACAGGGGCGGGAAACACCATATATTTT.

The rearrangement joins TRBV5-1 to TRBJ2-3; D ambiguous. The CDR3 sequence is 14 residues long. Looked up from germline, CDR1 is SGHRS and CDR2 is YFSETQ. Trimming removed 4 bases at V and 0 bases at J, with 9 bases between. The CDR3 loop reads CASSGQSSTDTQYF. The DNA for the CDR3 is TGCGCCAGCAGCGGGCAGTCCAGCACAGATACGCAGTATTTT.

This clone has only a few counts. The chain uses TRBV7-2 and TRBJ2-7; a weak D match, TRBD2 (6 bases). The V end lost 8 bases, the J end lost 0 bases, and 14 bases lay between the germline ends. The V gene's germline CDR1 is SGHTA and CDR2 FQGNSA. The CDR3 length is 14 residues. CDR3 sequence: CASVLGGSSYEQYF. The CDR3 DNA reads TGTGCCAGCGTCCTGGGGGGAAGCTCCTACGAGCAGTACTTC. The full variable domain, rest sourced from reference TRBV7-2 and TRBJ2-7, is GAGVSQSPSNKVTEKGKDVELRCDPISGHTALYWYRQSLGQGLEFLIYFQGNSAPDKSGLPSDRFSAERTGGSVSTLTIQRTQQEDSAVYLCASVLGGSSYEQYFGPGTRLTVT.

Turning to this clone: The same CDR3 also results from other DNA sequences found in this sample. The V call is TRBV5-1, the J call TRBJ2-7; D ambiguous. This CDR3 is 14 amino acids long. Trimming shortened V by 1 base and J by 0 bases, and 8 bases separated the two germline ends. Germline lookup yields CDR1 SGHRS and CDR2 YFSETQ. Here the CDR3 DNA reads TGCGCCAGCAGCTTGTACTCAGGCTCCTACGAGCAGTACTTC. Amino acids: CASSLYSGSYEQYF. The whole variable domain, filled in from reference TRBV5-1 and TRBJ2-7, reads KAGVTQTPRYLIKTRGQQVTLSCSPISGHRSVSWYQQTPGQGLQFLFEYFSETQRNKGNFPGRFSGRQFSNSRSEMNVSTLELGDSALYLCASSLYSGSYEQYFGPGTRLTVT.

The chain employs TRBV30 and TRBJ1-2, with no clear D. V dropped 3 bases and J dropped 7 bases, with 18 bases sitting between them. The CDR3 has 14 amino acids. Germline loops: CDR1 GTSNPN, CDR2 SVGIG (reference sequence). The CDR3 DNA is TGTGCCTGGAGAGACCTCCGCGGGCGCTCTGGCTACACCTTC. This translates into CAWRDLRGRSGYTF.